This T cell receptor beta chain was sequenced in a study of cytomegalovirus exposure and HLA in healthy donors. The V gene's germline CDR1 is SGHRS and CDR2 YFSETQ. The CDR3 has 19 amino acids. V lost 2 bases to trimming and J lost 2 bases; unmatched junction nucleotides: 15. Sequencing used immunoSEQ multiplex PCR; TCRdb keeps in-frame clones, though not all of them. The data show 160,000 or so clones, around 89% seen once. This rearrangement joins TRBV5-1 to TRBJ2-2, with 7 positions matching TRBD2. The sequence was collected from a man in his late teens or twenties in good health and CMV-seronegative. The specimen was PBMCs. CDR3 loop: CASSLAGAGISVNTGELFF. CDR3 nucleotide sequence: TGCGCCAGCAGCTTAGCAGGAGCGGGGATATCCGTAAACACCGGGGAGCTGTTTTTT.